Sequencing of this T cell receptor (beta chain) was carried out in a study of tumor and adjacent non-tumor tissue in lung cancer. Trimming took 3 bases from V and 5 from J, leaving 13 bases between them. CDR1 is ENHRY and CDR2 is SYGVKD in the germline V gene. The CDR3 is made up of 14 amino acids. Three rounds of nested PCR, following a modified ARM-PCR protocol, produced the TCRbeta library. TCRdb independently ran MiXCR on the multiplex PCR reads; one entry per CDR3 protein. The repertoire includes about 67,000 distinct CDR3 sequences, roughly 77% of them detected once, and more than 40% sits in the top ten. RNA was extracted from bulk tissue without any cell sorting. More than 3 cm separated this lung sample from the edge of the tumor.

The clonotype comes from a man between 60 and 75 years old with non-small cell lung cancer. The chain combines TRBV10-3 with TRBJ1-2, with D possibly being TRBD1 (6 bases). Sequenced sample: distant non-tumor lung tissue. In DNA form, the CDR3 reads TGTGCCATCAGTGATAGGACAGTCATTTATGGCTACACCTTC. This gives the protein CAISDRTVIYGYTF.